These 10 T cell receptor beta chains share one sample of origin, sequenced in a study of tumor-infiltrating lymphocytes in localized non-small cell lung cancer. The protocol was immunoSEQ multiplex PCR, while the TCRdb copy is restricted to in-frame clones and leaves out a portion. The sample contains about 7,000 clones, just under 75% of which appear only once. The source material was uninvolved lung tissue not adjacent to the tumor. The receptors were gathered from a human donor with non-small cell lung cancer.

This clone was counted between two and nine times. Here the CDR3 DNA reads TGTGCCTGGAGTTCTGGCTTGGGACAGTCCTACAATGAGCAGTTCTTC. It encodes CAWSSGLGQSYNEQFF. The chain couples TRBV30 to TRBJ2-1, with 7 bases matching TRBD1. The CDR3 extends over 16 amino acids. CDR1 and CDR2 (germline): GTSNPN, SVGIG (reference sequence). V shed 2 bases and J 1 base; nucleotides not matched to a gene: 8. Drawing the rest from reference TRBV30 and TRBJ2-1, the complete variable domain is SQTIHQWPATLVQPVGSPLSLECTVEGTSNPNLYWYRQAAGRGLQLLFYSVGIGQISSEVPQNLSASRPQDRQFILSSKKLLLSDSGFYLCAWSSGLGQSYNEQFFGPGTRLTVL.

Only one count was recorded for this clone. V usage is TRBV2 and J usage is TRBJ2-7; 7 nucleotides align to TRBD2. The CDR3 has 15 residues. With 6 bases clipped from V and 5 bases from J, the junction kept 13 bases outside the gene matches. Germline lookup yields CDR1 SNHLY and CDR2 FYNNEI. CDR3 sequence: CASSPSGREWDEQYF. The CDR3 DNA is TGTGCCAGCAGCCCCTCGGGGAGGGAGTGGGACGAGCAGTACTTC.

This clone was seen more than once but under ten times. This chain connects TRBV4-1 to TRBJ2-2, with D hard to call. Germline-derived CDR1 and CDR2 are MGHRA and YSYEKL. Trimming removed 0 bases at V and 4 bases at J, with 18 bases between. The CDR3 runs to 18 residues. CDR3 residues: CASSQDRTSSSRTGELFF. CDR3 bases: TGCGCCAGCAGCCAAGATCGTACAAGCTCCTCGCGCACCGGGGAGCTGTTTTTT.

V gene TRBV5-1 combines with J gene TRBJ2-5; 7 bases agree with TRBD1. The CDR3 spans 14 residues. The germline V gene has CDR1 SGHRS and CDR2 YFSETQ. After removal of 5 bases from V and 2 bases from J, the junction contained 6 bases not matched to a gene. CDR3: CASRGQPVQETQYF. The DNA of the CDR3 is TGCGCCAGCAGGGGACAGCCCGTACAAGAGACCCAGTACTTC.

The CDR3 here is CASSDPGQGATGELFF. As DNA, the CDR3 is TGCGCCAGCAGTGACCCGGGACAGGGGGCCACCGGGGAGCTGTTTTTT. The genes are TRBV10-1 and TRBJ2-2; 12 nucleotides align to TRBD1. The CDR3 consists of 16 residues. V was pared by 3 bases and J by 4 bases, with 3 bases of the junction left unmatched. CDR1 is WNHNN, CDR2 SYGVQD, per germline (reference sequence).

A few counts support this clone. This chain connects TRBV5-6 to TRBJ1-1; 7 bases are a match to TRBD1. Germline lookup yields CDR1 SGHDT and CDR2 YYEEEE. This CDR3 comprises 14 residues. J gave up 6 bases and V 0 bases, and 5 bases lay outside the gene matches. CDR3 residues: CASSLDDRAAEAFF. The CDR3 DNA is TGTGCCAGCAGCTTGGATGACAGGGCCGCTGAAGCTTTCTTT.

This chain joins TRBV30 and TRBJ2-5; TRBD2 aligns across 8 bases. Per the germline V gene, CDR1 is GTSNPN and CDR2 is SVGIG (reference sequence). The junction had 13 bases not matched to a gene; V was cut back by 3 bases and J by 4 bases. The CDR3 extends over 16 amino acids. The CDR3, as DNA: TGTGCCTGGAGGACGGGGGGGCGTAAACCGGGAGAGACCCAGTACTTC. This translates into CAWRTGGRKPGETQYF. The complete variable domain, with remaining parts taken from reference TRBV30 and TRBJ2-5, reads SQTIHQWPATLVQPVGSPLSLECTVEGTSNPNLYWYRQAAGRGLQLLFYSVGIGQISSEVPQNLSASRPQDRQFILSSKKLLLSDSGFYLCAWRTGGRKPGETQYFGPGTRLLVL.

The chain carries TRBV6-1 and TRBJ2-1, with 8 positions matching TRBD2. CDR1 MNHNS and CDR2 SASEGT come from the germline V gene. V was clipped by 6 bases and J by 6 bases; unmatched bases: 10. CDR3 length: 15 residues. The CDR3 loop is CASRKLAAQSNEQFF. The CDR3 DNA is TGTGCCAGCAGAAAACTAGCGGCCCAGAGCAATGAGCAGTTCTTC.

The CDR3 coding sequence is TGCGCCAGCAGCCAATTGCAGGGAGGCACAGATACGCAGTATTTT. This codes for CASSQLQGGTDTQYF. V and J are TRBV4-3 and TRBJ2-3, with D perhaps given as TRBD1 or TRBD2 (5 bases each). The V end lost 2 bases, the J end lost 1 base, and 10 bases lay between the germline ends. CDR1 and CDR2 (germline): LGHNA, YSLEER. The CDR3 contains 15 residues.

The V call is TRBV28, the J call TRBJ2-7, with unresolved D. Between the trimmed V and J ends, which lost 0 bases and 3 bases, there was a span of 9 bases. The CDR3 contains 14 residues. Germline values: CDR1 MDHEN, CDR2 SYDVKM. The CDR3 DNA reads TGTGCCAGCAGTTTATGGGCCCTGTACTACGAGCAGTACTTC. It is translated as CASSLWALYYEQYF. Supplemented by reference TRBV28 and TRBJ2-7, the full variable domain reads DVKVTQSSRYLVKRTGEKVFLECVQDMDHENMFWYRQDPGLGLRLIYFSYDVKMKEKGDIPEGYSVSREKKERFSLILESASTNQTSMYLCASSLWALYYEQYFGPGTRLTVT.